A selection of T cell receptor beta chains follows, all from one sample in a study of blood T cell repertoires in COVID-19. The table came from immunoSEQ multiplex PCR; TCRdb's copy has only in-frame clones and leaves some out. The sample includes 250,000 or so clones, roughly 89% of them seen just once. The material sequenced was peripheral blood. All receptors derive from a woman between 40 and 50 years old who had recovered from COVID-19. Each CDR3 is given with its conserved first and last residue. The D gene is left open where the match is weak. Clone size is given for some rows only: seen once, a few or many times, or a class if the clone is expanded.

TRBV11-2,TRBJ2-7,TRBD1,.,CASSLTTGIDEQYF,TGTGCCAGCAGCTTAACGACAGGGATCGACGAGCAGTACTTC
TRBV5-1,TRBJ2-7,TRBD1,.,CASSQDRARYEQYF,TGCGCCAGCAGCCAGGACAGGGCCCGCTACGAGCAGTACTTC
TRBV18,TRBJ2-7,.,.,CASSPGRETYEQYF,TGTGCCAGCTCACCGGGGCGTGAAACCTACGAGCAGTACTTC
TRBV15,TRBJ2-1,.,.,CATSRDRGTVNEQFF,TGTGCCACCAGCAGAGATCGGGGGACAGTGAATGAGCAGTTCTTC
TRBV13,TRBJ1-5,TRBD1,.,CASSSRQGAAQPQHF,TGTGCCAGCAGCTCGCGACAGGGGGCAGCTCAGCCCCAGCATTTT
TRBV6-5,TRBJ2-7,TRBD1,.,CASRRGQGNYEQYF,TGTGCCAGCAGGAGGGGACAGGGGAATTACGAGCAGTACTTC
TRBV13,TRBJ2-1,.,.,CASSSTGRRAPYEQFF,TGTGCCAGCAGCTCCACAGGGCGCAGGGCCCCCTATGAGCAGTTCTTC
TRBV4-1,TRBJ1-5,.,.,CASSPGNWGNQPQHF,TGCGCCAGCAGCCCGGGGAACTGGGGCAATCAGCCCCAGCATTTT
TRBV5-1,TRBJ2-7,TRBD1,.,CASSKVQGGSYEQYF,TGCGCCAGCAGCAAGGTACAGGGGGGATCCTACGAGCAGTACTTC
TRBV5-4,TRBJ1-2,TRBD1,.,CASSSGQVVGYGYTF,TGTGCCAGCAGCTCGGGACAGGTTGTAGGCTATGGCTACACCTTC
TRBV3-1/TRBV3-2,TRBJ2-3,TRBD2,.,CASSQDSGNTDTQYF,TGTGCCAGCAGCCAAGATAGCGGGAACACAGATACGCAGTATTTT
TRBV2,TRBJ2-7,TRBD1,.,CASTASIRDSLRGQYF,TGTGCCAGCACTGCTTCCATTAGGGACAGCCTGCGTGGGCAGTACTTC
TRBV9,TRBJ2-5,TRBD2,.,CASSVELAGKETQYF,TGTGCCAGCAGCGTAGAGTTAGCGGGGAAAGAGACCCAGTACTTC
TRBV10-3,TRBJ2-7,.,.,CAISESFGRSYEQYF,TGTGCCATCAGTGAGTCTTTTGGCAGATCCTACGAGCAGTACTTC
TRBV5-6,TRBJ1-5,.,.,CASSLGPPGQSNQPQHF,TGTGCCAGCAGCTTGGGGCCCCCGGGACAAAGCAATCAGCCCCAGCATTTT
TRBV29-1,TRBJ1-1,TRBD1,.,CSVPGQRNTEAFF,TGCAGCGTTCCGGGACAGAGGAACACTGAAGCTTTCTTT
TRBV19,TRBJ2-5,.,.,CASRGGPQETQYF,TGTGCCAGTAGGGGCGGGCCCCAAGAGACCCAGTACTTC
TRBV7-9,TRBJ2-5,TRBD2,.,CASSVLAGQETQYF,TGTGCCAGCAGCGTCTTAGCGGGGCAAGAGACCCAGTACTTC
TRBV7-9,TRBJ1-1,TRBD1,few,CASSPYRTGNTKHLF,TGTGCCAGCAGCCCCTACCGGACAGGGAACACCAAACACCTCTTT
TRBV30,TRBJ2-7,TRBD1,few,CAWSPGTATYEQYF,TGTGCCTGGAGTCCCGGGACAGCTACCTACGAGCAGTACTTC
TRBV3-1/TRBV3-2,TRBJ1-2,TRBD1,.,CASSQEGDRYGYTF,TGTGCCAGCAGCCAAGAGGGGGACAGATATGGCTACACCTTC
TRBV9,TRBJ2-1,.,.,CASSATRQEQFF,TGTGCCAGCAGCGCCACCCGACAGGAGCAGTTCTTC
TRBV7-3,TRBJ2-3,TRBD1,.,CASSLQGAWTDTQYF,TGTGCCAGCAGCCTACAGGGGGCGTGGACAGATACGCAGTATTTT
TRBV5-1,TRBJ2-2,TRBD1,.,CASSLGTGTNTGELFF,TGCGCCAGCAGCTTGGGGACAGGGACGAACACCGGGGAGCTGTTTTTT
TRBV30,TRBJ1-6,.,.,CASARGAVNSPLHF,TGTGCCTCCGCACGTGGGGCAGTGAATTCACCCCTCCACTTT
TRBV3-1/TRBV3-2,TRBJ2-1,TRBD1,once,CASSQGTGGTYNEQFF,TGTGCCAGCAGCCAAGGTACAGGGGGAACCTACAATGAGCAGTTCTTC
TRBV5-6,TRBJ1-3,.,once,CASSFRTPNSGNTIYF,TGTGCCAGCAGCTTCAGGACACCGAACTCTGGAAACACCATATATTTT
TRBV28,TRBJ1-5,TRBD1,.,CASSFRNLGTGRNQPQHF,TGTGCCAGCAGTTTCCGAAACCTCGGGACAGGACGGAATCAGCCCCAGCATTTT
TRBV6-5,TRBJ1-2,.,.,CASTHDTLNYGYTF,TGTGCCAGCACCCATGACACGTTAAACTATGGCTACACCTTC
TRBV19,TRBJ2-3,TRBD2,.,CASSNPGLAGGPGTDTQYF,TGTGCCAGTAGTAATCCGGGGCTAGCGGGGGGGCCTGGCACAGATACGCAGTATTTT
TRBV2,TRBJ1-5,TRBD1,once,CASSGGQGRGEPQHF,TGTGCCAGCAGTGGCGGACAGGGAAGAGGTGAGCCCCAGCATTTT
TRBV3-1/TRBV3-2,TRBJ1-6,TRBD1,.,CASSTGTGGNSPLHF,TGTGCCAGCAGCACCGGGACAGGGGGCAATTCACCCCTCCACTTT
TRBV5-1,TRBJ2-7,.,few,CASRSPGKAYEQYF,TGCGCCAGCAGATCCCCAGGGAAAGCCTACGAGCAGTACTTC
TRBV6-5,TRBJ1-5,.,once,CASGLGDSPQHF,TGTGCCAGCGGGCTCGGGGACTCGCCCCAGCATTTT
TRBV10-1,TRBJ1-2,TRBD1,.,CASSRGILWFNYGYTF,TGCGCCAGCAGCAGGGGGATCCTTTGGTTTAACTATGGCTACACCTTC
TRBV7-9,TRBJ1-1,.,.,CASSLGSPGWDTEAFF,TGTGCCAGCAGCTTGGGGAGTCCGGGTTGGGACACTGAAGCTTTCTTT
TRBV7-9,TRBJ2-6,.,.,CASIIDSPGGANVLTF,TGTGCCAGCATCATAGACAGCCCTGGTGGGGCCAACGTCCTGACTTTC
TRBV7-2,TRBJ1-6,TRBD1,.,CASSLQGDNSPLHF,TGTGCCAGCAGCTTACAGGGGGATAATTCACCCCTCCACTTT
TRBV5-6,TRBJ1-3,.,.,CASSLRAGGNTIYF,TGTGCCAGCAGCTTGAGGGCAGGGGGAAACACCATATATTTT
TRBV6-6,TRBJ1-1,.,few,CASGAGRGNTEAFF,TGTGCCAGCGGGGCAGGACGTGGGAACACTGAAGCTTTCTTT
TRBV5-1,TRBJ2-7,TRBD1,.,CASSWQPGQGVYEQYF,TGCGCCAGCAGCTGGCAACCGGGACAGGGGGTATACGAGCAGTACTTC
TRBV3-1/TRBV3-2,TRBJ1-3,.,.,CASSQFGGDRGNTIYF,TGTGCCAGCAGCCAATTCGGAGGAGATCGGGGAAACACCATATATTTT
TRBV3-1/TRBV3-2,TRBJ2-3,.,.,CASSPFLTDTQYF,TGTGCCAGCAGCCCCTTCTTGACAGATACGCAGTATTTT